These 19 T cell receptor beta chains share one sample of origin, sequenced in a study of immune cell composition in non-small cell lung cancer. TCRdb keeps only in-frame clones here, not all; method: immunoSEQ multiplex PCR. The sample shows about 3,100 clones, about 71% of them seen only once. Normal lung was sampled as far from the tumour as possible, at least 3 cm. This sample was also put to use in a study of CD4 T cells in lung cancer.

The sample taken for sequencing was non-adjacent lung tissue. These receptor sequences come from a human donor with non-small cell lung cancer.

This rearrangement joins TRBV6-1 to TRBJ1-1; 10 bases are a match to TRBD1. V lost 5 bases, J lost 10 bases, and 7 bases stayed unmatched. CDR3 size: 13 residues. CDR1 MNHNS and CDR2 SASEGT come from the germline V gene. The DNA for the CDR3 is TGTGCCAGCAGTCTTGACAGGGGGCGGAGAGCTTTCTTT. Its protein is CASSLDRGRRAFF.

This CDR3 reads CASSLSGQTYNEQFF. The DNA of the CDR3 is TGTGCCAGCAGTTTATCGGGACAAACCTACAATGAGCAGTTCTTC. This chain uses TRBV27 with TRBJ2-1, with D possibly TRBD1 on 6 matching bases. The V gene's germline CDR1 is MNHEY and CDR2 SMNVEV (reference sequence). The CDR3 is 15 amino acids. V was pared by 0 bases and J by 2 bases, with 8 bases between.

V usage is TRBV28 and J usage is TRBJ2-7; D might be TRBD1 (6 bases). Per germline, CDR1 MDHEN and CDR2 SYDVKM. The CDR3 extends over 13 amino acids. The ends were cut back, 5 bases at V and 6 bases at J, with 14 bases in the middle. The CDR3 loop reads CASSLRTVTEQYF. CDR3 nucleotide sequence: TGTGCCAGCAGTCTACGGACAGTTACCGAGCAGTACTTC.

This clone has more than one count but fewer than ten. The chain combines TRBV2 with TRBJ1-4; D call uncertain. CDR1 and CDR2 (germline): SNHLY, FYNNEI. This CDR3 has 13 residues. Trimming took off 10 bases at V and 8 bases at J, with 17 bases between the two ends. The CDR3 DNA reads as TGTGCCACCTCGGGTCCCACAACGGAAAAACTGTTTTTT. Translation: CATSGPTTEKLFF.

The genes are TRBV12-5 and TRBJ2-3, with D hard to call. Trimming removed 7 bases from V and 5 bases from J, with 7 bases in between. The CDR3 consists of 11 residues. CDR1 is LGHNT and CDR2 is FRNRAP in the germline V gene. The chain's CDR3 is CASAQRDTQYF. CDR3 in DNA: TGTGCTAGTGCCCAGCGAGATACGCAGTATTTT.

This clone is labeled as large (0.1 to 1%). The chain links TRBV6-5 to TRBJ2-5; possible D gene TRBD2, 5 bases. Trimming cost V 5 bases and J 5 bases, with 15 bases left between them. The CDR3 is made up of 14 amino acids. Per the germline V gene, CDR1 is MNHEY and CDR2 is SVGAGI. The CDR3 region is CASSPGIGQETQYF. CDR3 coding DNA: TGTGCCAGCAGTCCGGGAATTGGCCAGGAGACCCAGTACTTC.

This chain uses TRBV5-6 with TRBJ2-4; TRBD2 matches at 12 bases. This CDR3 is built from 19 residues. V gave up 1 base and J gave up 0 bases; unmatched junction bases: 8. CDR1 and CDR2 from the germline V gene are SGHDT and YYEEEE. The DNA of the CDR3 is TGTGCCAGCAGCTTGCTACGACTAGCGGGAGTTGGAGCCAAAAACATTCAGTACTTC. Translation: CASSLLRLAGVGAKNIQYF.

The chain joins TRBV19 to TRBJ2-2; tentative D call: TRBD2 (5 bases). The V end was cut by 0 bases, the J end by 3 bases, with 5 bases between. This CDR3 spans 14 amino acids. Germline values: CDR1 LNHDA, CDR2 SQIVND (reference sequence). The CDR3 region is CASSIEGDTGELFF. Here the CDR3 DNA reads TGTGCCAGTAGTATAGAGGGAGACACCGGGGAGCTGTTTTTT.

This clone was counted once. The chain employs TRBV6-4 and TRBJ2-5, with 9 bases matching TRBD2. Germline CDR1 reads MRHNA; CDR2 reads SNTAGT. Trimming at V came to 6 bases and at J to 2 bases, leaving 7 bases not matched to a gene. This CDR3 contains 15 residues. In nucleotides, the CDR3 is TGTGCCAGCAGCGCGACTAGCGGAGGGCAAGAGACCCAGTACTTC. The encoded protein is CASSATSGGQETQYF.

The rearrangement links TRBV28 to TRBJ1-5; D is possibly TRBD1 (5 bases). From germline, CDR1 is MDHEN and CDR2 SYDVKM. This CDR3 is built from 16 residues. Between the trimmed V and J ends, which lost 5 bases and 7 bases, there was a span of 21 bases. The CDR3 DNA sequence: TGTGCCAGCAGTACTCTATGGAAGGGGTCTTGGCAGCCCCAGCATTTT. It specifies CASSTLWKGSWQPQHF.

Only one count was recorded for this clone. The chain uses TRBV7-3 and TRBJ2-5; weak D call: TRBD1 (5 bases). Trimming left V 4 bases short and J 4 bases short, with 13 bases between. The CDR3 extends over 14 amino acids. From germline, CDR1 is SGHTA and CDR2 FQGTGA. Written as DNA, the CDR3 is TGTGCCAGCAGCTCAGCAGGGTTTGCAGAGACCCAGTACTTC. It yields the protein CASSSAGFAETQYF.

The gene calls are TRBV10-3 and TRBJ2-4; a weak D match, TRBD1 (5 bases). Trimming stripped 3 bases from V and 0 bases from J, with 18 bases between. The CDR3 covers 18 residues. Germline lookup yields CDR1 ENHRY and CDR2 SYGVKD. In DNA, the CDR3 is TGTGCCATCAGTGATGAAGGGGCTGGGATATTAGCCAAAAACATTCAGTACTTC. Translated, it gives CAISDEGAGILAKNIQYF.

Here the CDR3 reads CSAREETEAFF. The CDR3 bases are TGCAGTGCTAGAGAGGAGACTGAAGCTTTCTTT. The chain employs TRBV20-1 and TRBJ1-1; D uncertain. Trimming shortened V by 0 bases and J by 5 bases, and 4 bases separated the two germline ends. This CDR3 spans 11 amino acids. The V gene's germline CDR1 is DFQATT and CDR2 SNEGSKA (reference sequence).

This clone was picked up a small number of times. DNA of the CDR3: TGTGCCAGCAGCTTAGAGGGGCTAGCGGGACCTCTGGGGACCCAGTACTTC. This encodes CASSLEGLAGPLGTQYF. The J gene is TRBJ2-5, the V gene TRBV7-9; TRBD2 aligns across 9 bases. The CDR3 is 17 residues long. Trimming took 1 base from V and 7 from J; bases not matched to a gene: 13. CDR1 and CDR2 from the germline V gene are SEHNR and FQNEAQ (reference sequence).

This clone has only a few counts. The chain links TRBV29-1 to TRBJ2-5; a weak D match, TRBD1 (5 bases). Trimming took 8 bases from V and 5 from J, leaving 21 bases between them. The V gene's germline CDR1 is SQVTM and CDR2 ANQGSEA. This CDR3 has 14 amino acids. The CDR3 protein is CSTKETVPAETQYF. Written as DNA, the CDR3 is TGCAGCACCAAGGAGACAGTGCCAGCGGAGACCCAGTACTTC.

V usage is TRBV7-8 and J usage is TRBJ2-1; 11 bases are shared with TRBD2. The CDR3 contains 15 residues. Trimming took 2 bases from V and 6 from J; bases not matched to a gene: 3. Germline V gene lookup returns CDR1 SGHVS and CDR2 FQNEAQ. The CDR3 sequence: CASSLSLAGANEQFF. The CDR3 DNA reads TGTGCCAGCAGCTTATCACTAGCGGGAGCCAATGAGCAGTTCTTC. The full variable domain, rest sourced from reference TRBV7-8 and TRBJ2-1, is GAGVSQSPRYKVAKRGQDVALRCDPISGHVSLFWYQQALGQGPEFLTYFQNEAQLDKSGLPSDRFFAERPEGSVSTLKIQRTQQEDSAVYLCASSLSLAGANEQFFGPGTRLTVL.

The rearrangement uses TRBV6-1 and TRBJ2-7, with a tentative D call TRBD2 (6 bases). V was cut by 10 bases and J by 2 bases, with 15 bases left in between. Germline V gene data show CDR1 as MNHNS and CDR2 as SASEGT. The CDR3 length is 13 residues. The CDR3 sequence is CATFLDYPYEQYF. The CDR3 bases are TGTGCCACCTTTTTGGACTATCCCTACGAGCAGTACTTC.

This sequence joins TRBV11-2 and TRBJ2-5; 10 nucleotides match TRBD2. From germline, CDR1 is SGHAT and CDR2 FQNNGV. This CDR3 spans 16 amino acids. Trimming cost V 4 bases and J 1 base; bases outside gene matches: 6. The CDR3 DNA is TGTGCCAGCAGCTCAACTAGCGGGACGCTCCAAGAGACCCAGTACTTC. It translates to CASSSTSGTLQETQYF. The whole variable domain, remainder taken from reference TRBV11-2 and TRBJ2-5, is EAGVAQSPRYKIIEKRQSVAFWCNPISGHATLYWYQQILGQGPKLLIQFQNNGVVDDSQLPKDRFSAERLKGVDSTLKIQPAKLEDSAVYLCASSSTSGTLQETQYFGPGTRLLVL.

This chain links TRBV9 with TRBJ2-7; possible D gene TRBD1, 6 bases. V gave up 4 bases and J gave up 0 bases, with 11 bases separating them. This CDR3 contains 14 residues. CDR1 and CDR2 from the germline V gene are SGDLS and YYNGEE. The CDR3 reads CASSSRTVSYEQYV. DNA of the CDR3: TGTGCCAGCAGCTCCAGGACAGTCTCCTACGAGCAGTACGTC.